The rows below give T cell receptor beta chains drawn from one sample of a study of somatic mutations in cytotoxic T cells in rheumatoid arthritis. The data were produced by immunoSEQ multiplex PCR, yet TCRdb's version contains in-frame clones alone and is incomplete. The sample lists roughly 20,000 clones, around 85% occurring once. Sample: CD8+ T cells sorted from blood. These receptors were taken from a man aged 35-49 years in good health. Both conserved end residues are part of each CDR3. A D gene is named only where the DNA matches it firmly. Clone size is stated in some rows and not others, as once, few, many or a class when expanded.

NA,18,TRBJ1-1,TRBV4-3,NA,TGCGCCAGCAGCCAAGGCATCGGGGTAGTGATCGGGGACACTGAAGCTTTCTTT,CASSQGIGVVIGDTEAFF
few,14,TRBJ2-7,TRBV9,NA,TGTGCCAGCAGCGTAGGTTGGCAGGGTGGCGAGCAGTACTTC,CASSVGWQGGEQYF
NA,14,TRBJ2-5,TRBV28,TRBD1,TGTGCCAGCAGTTTGCTGACAGGGGTGGTAACCCAGTACTTC,CASSLLTGVVTQYF
NA,15,TRBJ1-1,TRBV5-4,NA,TGTGCCAGCACCACCCACCCGGGCCAGAACACTGAAGCTTTCTTT,CASTTHPGQNTEAFF
once,15,TRBJ1-5,TRBV7-9,NA,TGTGCCAGCAGCTTCGGAGAGACAGGCGATCAGCCCCAGCATTTT,CASSFGETGDQPQHF
NA,15,TRBJ2-7,TRBV29-1,NA,TGCAGCGTTGAAGATCTCGTTTTTGGCTCCTACGAGCAGTACTTC,CSVEDLVFGSYEQYF
NA,18,TRBJ1-4,TRBV4-3,TRBD1,TGCGCCAGCAGCCACGGGACAGGGATTGGGGAATGGGGTGAAAAACTGTTTTTT,CASSHGTGIGEWGEKLFF
NA,16,TRBJ2-2,TRBV9,NA,TGTGCCAGCAGCGTAGAGGGTAGATGGAGGCCCGGGGAGCTGTTTTTT,CASSVEGRWRPGELFF
NA,16,TRBJ2-7,TRBV19,NA,TGTGCCAGTAGTATGGTTTGGGGGGCTGACGCCTACGAGCAGTACTTC,CASSMVWGADAYEQYF
NA,10,TRBJ2-1,TRBV11-2,NA,TGTGCCAGCAGCTTCCATGAGCAGTTCTTC,CASSFHEQFF
few,15,TRBJ2-1,TRBV6-1,NA,TGTGCCAGCAGTGAAGGTGGCGGCTCCTACAATGAGCAGTTCTTC,CASSEGGGSYNEQFF
NA,14,TRBJ1-1,TRBV21-1,NA,TGTGCCAGCAGCACGGGACAGGGGAACACTGAAGCTTTCTTT,CASSTGQGNTEAFF
NA,16,TRBJ2-3,TRBV28,TRBD2,TGTGCCAGCAGTTTCTGGGCGGGAGGTGTTGAGGGTACGCAGTATTTT,CASSFWAGGVEGTQYF
NA,15,TRBJ1-5,TRBV27,TRBD1,TGTGCCAGCAGTCCCCACCCGACAGGGGTGCAGCCCCAGCATTTT,CASSPHPTGVQPQHF
NA,15,TRBJ1-1,TRBV18,TRBD1,TGTGCCAGCTCACCGGGACAGGGAGTTTACACTGAAGCTTTCTTT,CASSPGQGVYTEAFF
NA,14,TRBJ1-1,TRBV6-4,NA,TGTGCCAGCAGTGCCAGCGGGATGAACACTGAAGCTTTCTTT,CASSASGMNTEAFF
NA,15,TRBJ1-5,TRBV27,NA,TGTGCCAGCAGTTTATCGGGGGCTGTAAATCAGCCCCAGCATTTT,CASSLSGAVNQPQHF
NA,12,TRBJ1-2,TRBV7-9,TRBD1,TGTGCCAGCAGGCGGGACAGGTCCTCTTTGTCCTTC,CASRRDRSSLSF